One sample yielded the 10 T cell receptor beta chains listed below, sequenced in a study of post-analysis software for immune sequencing data. Every TCR beta cDNA library bore unique molecular identifiers. Each CDR3 protein is one row after TCRdb ran MiXCR on the PCR reads. This sample yields approximately 460,000 distinct CDR3 sequences, of which roughly 46% are seen a single time; around 10% belongs to the top ten. Study-level findings and limits: Controls showed lower frequencies than patients for five TRBV segments, and TRBV5-6, TRBV5-1 and TRBV20-1 were among these.

These TCRs are of unknown antigen specificity. The sequenced sample was blood. The receptors derive from a girl aged 5-17 years with multiple sclerosis.

This clonotype was counted between two and nine times. This chain joins TRBV11-2 and TRBJ2-1; D uncertain. Trimming removed 2 bases at V and 8 bases at J, with 7 bases between. The CDR3 is made up of 12 amino acids. The germline gives CDR1 SGHAT, CDR2 FQNNGV. This CDR3 is CASSLREDEQFF. The CDR3 DNA reads TGTGCCAGCAGCTTAAGGGAAGATGAGCAGTTCTTC. Variable domain in full (rest from reference TRBV11-2 and TRBJ2-1): EAGVAQSPRYKIIEKRQSVAFWCNPISGHATLYWYQQILGQGPKLLIQFQNNGVVDDSQLPKDRFSAERLKGVDSTLKIQPAKLEDSAVYLCASSLREDEQFFGPGTRLTVL.

This clonotype was found a few times. V and J are TRBV10-2 and TRBJ2-3; TRBD2 matches at 7 bases. The CDR3 loop spans 15 amino acids. V lost 6 bases, J lost 2 bases, and 8 bases stayed unmatched. Germline V CDR1 and CDR2: WSHSY, SAAADI. For the CDR3, the DNA is TGCGCCAGCAGATGGGGTGCGGGAGACACAGATACGCAGTATTTT. This sequence encodes CASRWGAGDTDTQYF.

A remark on this clonotype: One end of the junction does not line up with germline, which may come from a read error. This rearrangement joins TRBV10-3 to TRBJ2-1; 9 bases map to TRBD2. This CDR3 contains 14 residues. CDR1 is ENHRY, CDR2 SYGVKD, per germline. The CDR3 region has the DNA TGTGCCGTCAGCGGACTAGCGCCCCTCAATGAGCAGTTCTTC. This gives the protein CAVSGLAPLNEQFF.

V usage is TRBV7-2 and J usage is TRBJ2-7; unclear D gene. CDR1 is SGHTA and CDR2 is FQGNSA in the germline V gene. This CDR3 has 15 residues. Trimming removed 2 bases at V and 3 bases at J, with 14 bases between. The CDR3 loop reads CASSLTMAAFYEQYF. The CDR3 DNA follows: TGTGCCAGCAGCTTAACAATGGCAGCTTTCTACGAGCAGTACTTC.

The chain employs TRBV12-3 or TRBV12-4 and TRBJ1-1; TRBD1 matches at 7 bases. This CDR3 spans 14 amino acids. The J segment lost 4 bases and the V segment lost 7 bases, leaving 9 bases of the junction unmatched. The CDR3 reads CASTSDRRFTEAFF. In DNA form, the CDR3 reads TGTGCCAGCACCTCGGACAGGAGGTTCACTGAAGCTTTCTTT.

The chain has TRBV6-5 and TRBJ2-7; D could derive from TRBD1 or TRBD2 (5 bases each). Germline V gene lookup returns CDR1 MNHEY and CDR2 SVGAGI. The CDR3 consists of 13 residues. Trimming cost V 0 bases and J 5 bases, with 8 bases left between them. CDR3 region: CASSYSRGHEQYF. CDR3 in DNA: TGTGCCAGCAGTTACTCACGGGGCCACGAGCAGTACTTC.

This rearrangement joins TRBV12-3 or TRBV12-4 to TRBJ2-1; D is possibly TRBD2 (6 bases). This CDR3 region has 15 residues. With 3 bases removed from V and 8 bases from J, the gap between germline ends came to 17 bases. CDR3 DNA: TGTGCCAGCAGTTTCAGCGGGTTTAATAGGGATGAGCAGTTCTTC. Protein product: CASSFSGFNRDEQFF.

The chain has TRBV28 and TRBJ2-1; D could derive from TRBD1 or TRBD2 (5 bases each). The length of the CDR3 is 13 residues. Germline assignment: CDR1 MDHEN and CDR2 SYDVKM. Between the trimmed V and J ends, which lost 4 bases and 5 bases, there was a span of 9 bases. In nucleotides, the CDR3 is TGTGCCAGCAGTTCCGGGGACGACAATGAGCAGTTCTTC. Amino acid sequence: CASSSGDDNEQFF.

The chain employs TRBV15 and TRBJ2-1; 10 bases line up with TRBD2. CDR3 size: 17 residues. Germline V gives CDR1 LNHNV, CDR2 YYDKDF (reference sequence). V lost 3 bases and J lost 6; bases outside the gene matches: 11. The CDR3 sequence is CATSSPISGRLRNEQFF. The CDR3 nucleotides read TGTGCCACCAGCAGTCCCATTAGCGGGAGGCTTCGCAATGAGCAGTTCTTC.

This clonotype was observed a handful of times. The V call is TRBV5-1, the J call TRBJ2-1; D is possibly TRBD2 (7 bases). Germline CDR1 and CDR2: SGHRS and YFSETQ. The CDR3 runs 14 residues. Deletions cut 0 bases from V and 7 bases from J, with 11 bases between. CDR3 protein: CASSLAQGGNEQFF. The CDR3 DNA reads TGCGCCAGCAGCTTGGCACAGGGAGGGAATGAGCAGTTCTTC.